The clone carrying this TCR beta chain was picked up many times. Its antigen is unknown. TCRdb passed the 5' RACE reads through MiXCR, listing each CDR3 protein once. The profile covers about 46,000 distinct CDR3 sequences, with roughly 5% appearing a single time and approximately 5.4% taken by the ten largest. Germline CDR1 SGHDT, CDR2 YYEEEE. The V gene end was trimmed by 6 bases and the J gene end by 5 bases; junction bases not matched to a gene: 16. The CDR3 has 16 amino acids. The sample comes from a study of early T cells in non-severe SARS-CoV-2 infection. Regarding the study as a whole: Database matching using VDJdb favored anti-spike CD8 responses, with private and CD4 specificities left missing.

The sequence derives from an adult who was a healthcare worker with PCR-confirmed SARS-CoV-2 infection or an uninfected control (not recorded which). This chain connects TRBV5-6 to TRBJ2-5, with TRBD2 matching over 7 bases. The specimen comprised whole blood, sampled at baseline. This CDR3 is CASTLRDYPNWETQYF. In nucleotides, the CDR3 is TGTGCCAGCACCCTACGGGACTACCCTAATTGGGAGACCCAGTACTTC.